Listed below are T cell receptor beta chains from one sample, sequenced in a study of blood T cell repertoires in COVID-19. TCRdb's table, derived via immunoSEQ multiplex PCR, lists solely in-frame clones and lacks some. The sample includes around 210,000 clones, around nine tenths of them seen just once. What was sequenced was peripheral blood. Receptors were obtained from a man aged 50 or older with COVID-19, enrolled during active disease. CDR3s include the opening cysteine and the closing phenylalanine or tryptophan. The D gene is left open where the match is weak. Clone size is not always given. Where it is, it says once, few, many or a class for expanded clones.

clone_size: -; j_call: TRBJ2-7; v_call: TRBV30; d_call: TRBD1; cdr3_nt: TGTGCCTGGATTGGACAGGGTACCTACGAGCAGTACTTC; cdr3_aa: CAWIGQGTYEQYF
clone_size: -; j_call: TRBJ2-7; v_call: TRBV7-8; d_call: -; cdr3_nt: TGTGCCAGCAGCTTAGCCCCTAGTAGCTACGAGCAGTACTTC; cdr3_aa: CASSLAPSSYEQYF
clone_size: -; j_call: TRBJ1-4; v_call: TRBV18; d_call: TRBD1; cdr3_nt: TGTGCCAGCTCACCAGAGGGGCAGGGGGAAGGTGAAAAACTGTTTTTT; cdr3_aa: CASSPEGQGEGEKLFF
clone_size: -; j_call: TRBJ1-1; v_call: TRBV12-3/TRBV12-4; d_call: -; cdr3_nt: TGTGCCAGCAGTTTACTGCTATCGGAAGCTTTCTTT; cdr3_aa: CASSLLLSEAFF
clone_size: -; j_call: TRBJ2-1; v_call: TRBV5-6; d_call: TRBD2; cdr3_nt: TGTGCCAGCAGCTCCGGGACTAGAGCTCCGAATGAGCAGTTCTTC; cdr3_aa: CASSSGTRAPNEQFF
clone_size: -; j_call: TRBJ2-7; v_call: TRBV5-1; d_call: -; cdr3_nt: TGCGCCAGCAGCCCGTTGACTAGTCTGGCGTCAGAGCAGTACTTC; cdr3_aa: CASSPLTSLASEQYF
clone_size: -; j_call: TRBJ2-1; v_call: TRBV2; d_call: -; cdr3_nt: TGTGCCAGCAGTGCCCGGAGCGCTACATACAATGAGCAGTTCTTC; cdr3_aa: CASSARSATYNEQFF
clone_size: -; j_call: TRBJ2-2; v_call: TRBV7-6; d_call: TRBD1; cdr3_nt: TGTGCCAGCAGCCGGACAGGTCGTGACACCGGGGAGCTGTTTTTT; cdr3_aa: CASSRTGRDTGELFF
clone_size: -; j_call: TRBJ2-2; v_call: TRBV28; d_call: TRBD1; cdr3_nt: TGTGCCAGCAGTATCCTAGACAGGGGTGTCTTTCCCGGGGAGCTGTTTTTT; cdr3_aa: CASSILDRGVFPGELFF
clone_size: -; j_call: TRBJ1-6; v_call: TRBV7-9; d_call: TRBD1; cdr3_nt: TGTGCCAGCAGCTTAGGACAGGGGGCGCTTAATTCACCCCTCCACTTT; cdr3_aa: CASSLGQGALNSPLHF
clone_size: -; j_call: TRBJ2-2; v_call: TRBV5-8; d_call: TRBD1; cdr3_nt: TGTGCCAGCAGCCGCGGACAGGGAATCACCGGGGAGCTGTTTTTT; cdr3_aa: CASSRGQGITGELFF
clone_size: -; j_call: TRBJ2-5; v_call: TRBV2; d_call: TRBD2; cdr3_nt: TGTGCCAGCAGACGCGGGGGGTCCAGAGGATGGACCCAGTACTTC; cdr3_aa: CASRRGGSRGWTQYF
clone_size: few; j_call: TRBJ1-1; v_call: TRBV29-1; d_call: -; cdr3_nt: TGCAGCGCCCTCCTGGGCCCCAGAACTGAAGCTTTCTTT; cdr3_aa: CSALLGPRTEAFF
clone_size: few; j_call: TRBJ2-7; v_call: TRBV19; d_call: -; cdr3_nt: TGTGCCAGTAGTGACCAACAGGGTACCTACGAGCAGTACTTC; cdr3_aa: CASSDQQGTYEQYF
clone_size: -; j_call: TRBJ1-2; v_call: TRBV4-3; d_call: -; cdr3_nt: TGCGCCAGCAGCCAAGTGATACCAGGCTATGGCTACACCTTC; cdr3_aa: CASSQVIPGYGYTF
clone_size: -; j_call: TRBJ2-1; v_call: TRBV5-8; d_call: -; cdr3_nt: TGTGCCAGCAGCTTGAGGATCGGCGGGTACTCCTACAATGAGCAGTTCTTC; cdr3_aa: CASSLRIGGYSYNEQFF
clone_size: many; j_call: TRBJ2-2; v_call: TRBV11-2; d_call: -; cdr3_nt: TGTGCCAGCAGCTTAGCTTGGGGGCGTGGCACCGGGGAGCTGTTTTTT; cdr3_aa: CASSLAWGRGTGELFF
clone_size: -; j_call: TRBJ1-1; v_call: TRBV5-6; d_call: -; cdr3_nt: TGTGCCAGCAGCTTCGGGGGGAACACTGAAGCTTTCTTT; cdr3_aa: CASSFGGNTEAFF
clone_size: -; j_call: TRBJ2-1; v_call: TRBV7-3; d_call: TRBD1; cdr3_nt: TGTGCCAGCAGCTTGGGACAGAGAGATGAGCAGTTCTTC; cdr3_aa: CASSLGQRDEQFF
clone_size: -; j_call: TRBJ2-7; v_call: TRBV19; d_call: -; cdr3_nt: TGTGCCAGTAGTATAGATCATGGCAGGGCGACCTACGAGCAGTACTTC; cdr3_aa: CASSIDHGRATYEQYF
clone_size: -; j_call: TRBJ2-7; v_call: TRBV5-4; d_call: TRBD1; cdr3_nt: TGTGCCAGCCTGGACAGGGGGCGAGATGTGGTCGAGCAGTACTTC; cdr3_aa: CASLDRGRDVVEQYF
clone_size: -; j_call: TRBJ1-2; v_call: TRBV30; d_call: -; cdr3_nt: TGTGCCTGGAGTACCCCGGGTGGTCTCTATGGCTACACCTTC; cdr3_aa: CAWSTPGGLYGYTF
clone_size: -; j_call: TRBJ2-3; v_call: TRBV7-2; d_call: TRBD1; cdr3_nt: TGTGCCAGCAGCTCGAACGGACAGGTCAGGGTAGATACGCAGTATTTT; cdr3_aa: CASSSNGQVRVDTQYF
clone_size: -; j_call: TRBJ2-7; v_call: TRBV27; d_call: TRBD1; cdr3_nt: TGTGCCAGCAGTTTGGTGGGACAGGGGAACTCCTACGAGCAGTACTTC; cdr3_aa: CASSLVGQGNSYEQYF
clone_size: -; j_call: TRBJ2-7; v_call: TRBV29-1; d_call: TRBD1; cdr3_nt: TGCAGCGCAGAACAGGGGTCCAACGAGCAGTACTTC; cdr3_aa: CSAEQGSNEQYF
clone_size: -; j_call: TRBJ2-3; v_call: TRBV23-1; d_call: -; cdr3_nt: TGCGCCAGCAGTCAATCGTACAGGGTTGGTTGTTCAAGATATACGCAGTATTTT; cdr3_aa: CASSQSYRVGCSRYTQYF
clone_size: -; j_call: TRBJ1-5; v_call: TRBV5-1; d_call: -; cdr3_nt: TGCGCCAGCAGCTTGAGGGGCAGGGATAGCAATCAGCCCCAGCATTTT; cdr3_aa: CASSLRGRDSNQPQHF
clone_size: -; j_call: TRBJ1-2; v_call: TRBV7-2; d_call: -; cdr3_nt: TGTGCCAGCAGCTTAAATGGGGCTAGAGGCTACACCTTC; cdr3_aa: CASSLNGARGYTF
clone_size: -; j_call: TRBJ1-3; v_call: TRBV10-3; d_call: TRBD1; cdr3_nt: TGTGCCATCACGACAGGGCCGACAACCTTCTCTGGAAACACCATATATTTT; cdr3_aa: CAITTGPTTFSGNTIYF
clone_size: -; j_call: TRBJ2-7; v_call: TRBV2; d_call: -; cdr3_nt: TGTGCCAGCAGTGGGAATGGGGGGGCTCAATCCGAGCAGTACTTC; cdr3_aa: CASSGNGGAQSEQYF
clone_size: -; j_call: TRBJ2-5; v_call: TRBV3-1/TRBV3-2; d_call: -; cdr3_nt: TGTGCCAGCAGCCAAGAGCCGGGGGAGACCCAGTACTTC; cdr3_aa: CASSQEPGETQYF
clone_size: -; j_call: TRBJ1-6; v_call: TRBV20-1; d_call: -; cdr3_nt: TGCAGTGCTAGTGAGGGCTCTCGGACCGGGGGTTCACCCCTCCACTTT; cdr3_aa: CSASEGSRTGGSPLHF
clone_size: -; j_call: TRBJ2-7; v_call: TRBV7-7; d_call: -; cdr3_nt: TGTGCTAGCAGCTTAGCAGGAGACCACGAGCAGTACTTC; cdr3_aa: CASSLAGDHEQYF
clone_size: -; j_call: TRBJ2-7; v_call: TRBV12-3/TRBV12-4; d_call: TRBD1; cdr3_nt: TGTGCCAGCAGTCTCCGACAGGGCTACGAGCAGTACTTC; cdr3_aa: CASSLRQGYEQYF
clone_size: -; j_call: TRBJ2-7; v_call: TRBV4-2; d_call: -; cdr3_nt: TGTGCCAGCAGCCAAGAATTAACCTACGAGCAGTACTTC; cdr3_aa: CASSQELTYEQYF
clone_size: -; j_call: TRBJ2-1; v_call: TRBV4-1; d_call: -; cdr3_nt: TGCGCCAGCAGCGGGGGCAGGGCAAATGAGCAGTTCTTC; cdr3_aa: CASSGGRANEQFF
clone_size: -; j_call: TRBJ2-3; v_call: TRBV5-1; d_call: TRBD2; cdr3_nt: TGCGCCAGCAGCTTAGGGGGAGAACTAGCGGGTAAAACAGATACGCAGTATTTT; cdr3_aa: CASSLGGELAGKTDTQYF
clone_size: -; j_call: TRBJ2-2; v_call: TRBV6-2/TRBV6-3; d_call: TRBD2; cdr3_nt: TGTGCCAGCAGTTACTCACTAGCGGGCACCGGGGAGCTGTTTTTT; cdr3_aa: CASSYSLAGTGELFF
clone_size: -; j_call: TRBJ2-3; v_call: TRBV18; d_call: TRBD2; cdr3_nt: TGTGCCAGCTCACCTTCGACTAGCGGGAATGCAGATACGCAGTATTTT; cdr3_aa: CASSPSTSGNADTQYF
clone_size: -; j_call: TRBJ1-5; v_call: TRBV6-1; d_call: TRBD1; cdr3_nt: TGTGCCAGCAGTGAAGGGGAGGGACAGGGAATCAATCAGCCCCAGCATTTT; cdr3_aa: CASSEGEGQGINQPQHF
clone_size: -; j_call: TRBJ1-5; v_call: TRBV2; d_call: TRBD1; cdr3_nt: TGTGCCAGCAGCGGGACAGGGGGAAATCAGCCCCAGCATTTT; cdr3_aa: CASSGTGGNQPQHF
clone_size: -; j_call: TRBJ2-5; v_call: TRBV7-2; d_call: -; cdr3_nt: TGTGCCAGCAAACTAACCATGAAGGAGACCCAGTACTTC; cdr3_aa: CASKLTMKETQYF
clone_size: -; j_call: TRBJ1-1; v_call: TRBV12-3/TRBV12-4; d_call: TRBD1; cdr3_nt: TGTGCCAGCAGCGGACAGGGGAACACTGAAGCTTTCTTT; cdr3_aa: CASSGQGNTEAFF
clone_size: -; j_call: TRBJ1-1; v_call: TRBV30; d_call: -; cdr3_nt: TGTGCCTGGAGTGTAGGGGACACTGAAGCTTTCTTT; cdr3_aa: CAWSVGDTEAFF
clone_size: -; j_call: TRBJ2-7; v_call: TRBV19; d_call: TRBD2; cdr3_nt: TGTGCCAGTAGTGCTAGCGGGAGGTACGAGCAGTACTTC; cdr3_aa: CASSASGRYEQYF